This TCR beta chain was recorded in a study of a mutant IDH1 vaccine in newly diagnosed glioma. Whole-study results and caveats: Across multiple MHC alleles, about 95% of patients had vaccine-induced responses.

The CDR3 loop spans 13 amino acids. Germline-derived CDR1 and CDR2 are LNHNV and YYDKDF (reference sequence). The V and J ends lost 5 bases and 5 bases respectively, with 12 bases between them. Measured with immunoSEQ multiplex PCR; TCRdb has only the in-frame clones, and not every one. The profile shows roughly 46,000 clones, more than 80% of them singletons. Time point meaning: baseline, week 1 (first vaccination visit). The sample's treatment: pre-vaccination baseline after standard-of-care therapy. As concerns this clone: Its target is not known.

The sequenced sample was PBMCs, obtained from a glioma patient treated with radiotherapy, temozolomide or both. This receptor was obtained from a man aged 40-49 years with glioma. The chain recombines TRBV15 with TRBJ2-5; possible D gene TRBD2, 5 bases. In DNA form, the CDR3 reads TGTGCCACCAGCTCACGGGCGGGTGAGACCCAGTACTTC. Amino acid sequence: CATSSRAGETQYF.